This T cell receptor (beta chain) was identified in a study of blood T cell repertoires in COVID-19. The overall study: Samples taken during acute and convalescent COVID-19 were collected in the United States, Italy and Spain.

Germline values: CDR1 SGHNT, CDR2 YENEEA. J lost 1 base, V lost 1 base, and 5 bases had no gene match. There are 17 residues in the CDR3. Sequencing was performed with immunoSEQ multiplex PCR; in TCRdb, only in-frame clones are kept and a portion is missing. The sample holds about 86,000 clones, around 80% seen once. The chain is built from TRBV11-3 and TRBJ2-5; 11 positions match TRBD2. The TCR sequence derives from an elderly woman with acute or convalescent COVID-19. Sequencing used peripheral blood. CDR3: CASSLGLTSGGQETQYF. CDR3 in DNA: TGTGCCAGCAGCTTAGGTCTTACTAGCGGGGGCCAAGAGACCCAGTACTTC.